This TCR beta chain was identified during a study of cytomegalovirus exposure and HLA in healthy donors. Findings and caveats of the study: Reportedly, cytomegalovirus status was diagnosed with high sensitivity and specificity. Testing in vitro showed three CMV-associated chains specific for CMV antigens. Rarity held for most TCR sequences, but there were some public TCRs that occurred in many donors.

Notes on this clone: No antigen is known for it.

Generated by immunoSEQ multiplex PCR, the TCRdb table keeps only in-frame clones and is missing some. In the table there are around 160,000 clones, around four fifths of which are singletons. Sequencing used PBMCs. The receptor comes from a man younger than 45 in good health and CMV-seropositive.

In DNA, the CDR3 is TGCGCCAGCACCTCAGACAGGTCCCTACCCTACGAGCAGTACTTC. Residues: CASTSDRSLPYEQYF. The chain is built from TRBV5-1 and TRBJ2-7, with D perhaps matching TRBD1 (6 bases). Germline V gives CDR1 SGHRS, CDR2 YFSETQ. This CDR3 spans 15 amino acids. Trimming removed 6 bases from V and 2 bases from J, with 18 bases in between.